This T cell receptor (beta chain) is from a study of T-cell memory formation after mild COVID-19. Findings and limits, study-wide: From day 15 to 85, contracting clones were balanced between CD4 and CD8, whereas later expanders leaned toward CD4+. The finding that pre-infection memory included some responding clones suggested that cross-reactive memory joined.

The germline V gene encodes CDR1 SGHVS and CDR2 FQNEAQ. This CDR3 spans 16 amino acids. V dropped 4 bases and J dropped 9; count of bases not matched to a gene: 10. This clonotype was seen a handful of times. Its target is not known. TCR alpha and TCR beta cDNA libraries carrying sample barcodes and UMIs came from 5'RACE with constant-segment primers. MiXCR, applied by TCRdb to the 5' RACE reads, yields one record per CDR3 protein. The table records about 190,000 distinct CDR3 sequences, around 30% of them present only once. This chain links TRBV7-8 with TRBJ2-1, with 12 bases lining up with TRBD2. The clonotype comes from an adult woman who had mild COVID-19 (a few samples of this study predate the infection). Cell type and time point are not known. Sequencing was performed on PBMCs or a T cell subset sorted from them (not recorded which). Here the CDR3 reads CASSYLAGGIQGEQFF. CDR3 nucleotides: TGTGCCAGCAGCTACCTAGCGGGAGGGATTCAGGGTGAGCAGTTCTTC.